The clone carrying this TCR beta chain occurred many times. Its specificity is unknown. The authors built TCR beta libraries using iRepertoire HTBI primers and Arm-PCR of CDR3 regions. TCRdb re-called the multiplex PCR reads through MiXCR, storing one row per CDR3 protein. The table records 450,000 to 700,000 distinct CDR3 sequences, 13% of them present only once. Time point denoted: newly diagnosed GD, antithyroid drugs for less than 3 months. PBMC RNA served as the TCR library source. This record comes from a study of regulatory T cells in long-lasting Graves disease. Whole-study context: Newly diagnosed Graves' patients had under 3 months of antithyroid drugs. Notes on the study in general: New patients shared approximately 1,000 public clonotypes, and persistent patients shared more, with 2,741.

This CDR3 has 13 residues. Deletions cut 5 bases from V and 7 bases from J, with 11 bases between. The sample was also reused in another study, on T cells in Graves' hyperthyroidism and ophthalmopathy. From that paper: A first-round RT-PCR of the TCR CDR3 used the HTBI primer set.

The sequencing used peripheral blood mononuclear cells (PBMCs), collected at new diagnosis, from a patient treated with antithyroid drugs. This receptor was identified in a man aged 25 to 40 with Graves disease. The chain has TRBV12-3 or TRBV12-4 and TRBJ2-2; D is perhaps TRBD2 (6 bases). The CDR3 coding sequence is TGTGCCAGCAGTGCACCGGGGGTCGGGGAGCTGTTTTTT. Encoded protein: CASSAPGVGELFF.